This T cell receptor (beta chain) was identified in a study of CXCR3-negative and CXCR3-positive naive CD8 T cells (dated by TCRdb to between 2018 and 2021). Regarding the complete study: Approximately 130 million TRB reads were obtained in total, roughly 1.5 +/- 0.3 million reads per library. Naive subsets from five or six donors and memory cells from 3 donors were included in the TRBV-TRBJ cluster analysis. Diversity and physicochemical repertoire analyses covered some eleven donors pooled from two independent experiments.

The instrument was a NextSeq 550. The Human TCR Profiling Kit (MiLaboratory) was used to prepare UMI-labeled 5' RACE TRB cDNA libraries. cDNA synthesis used the entire amount of extracted RNA, and PCR amplification then used the entire amount of cDNA produced. Libraries were prepared in parallel with an identical number of PCR cycles. For the original study's pipeline: With a requirement of at least two reads per UMI, MIGEC and MiXCR extracted about 50,000 +/- 10,000 unique UMI-labeled TRB cDNA molecules per library. Each library averaged 40,000 +/- 10,000 functional in-frame TRB CDR3 nucleotide clonotypes without stop codons. Diversity metrics, including normalized Shannon-Wiener and Chao1, were computed in VDJtools after downsampling to 5000 UMI-labeled TRB molecules per sample. VDJtools computed clonotype-size-weighted physicochemical properties of the central five CDR3 residues: interaction energy, strength, volume and Kidera factor 4. TCRdb reprocessed the reads and lists each CDR3 protein sequence as a single entry, with no DNA. TCRdb's processing, not the study's, gives the V and J calls here. This sample's records show several thousand distinct CDR3 sequences. The top ten clonotypes cover about 1.1% of the sample.

By frequency, this clonotype is medium-sized (0.01 to 0.1%), with no count recorded. Its antigen remains unidentified. The paper as a whole reports these results and caveats: Both naive subsets had comparably high repertoire diversity, while memory CD8+ T cells had much lower repertoire diversity. Naive CXCR3-negative and CXCR3-positive cells from the same donor showed similar TRBV-TRBJ usage, whereas memory cells showed distinct patterns. Because surface CD5, which has been linked to self-reactivity in mice, was comparable between naive subsets, TCR interaction strength was also inferred from TRB CDR3 physicochemical properties. TRB CDR3s from CXCR3-positive naive cells showed higher hydrophobicity (lower Kidera factor 4), lower energy, and higher strength and volume indices than CXCR3-negative naive cells. CXCR3 expression partially decreased after cryopreservation, so most assays used freshly isolated PBMCs.

CDR1 is given as SGHDN and CDR2 as FVKESK, both from the germline V gene. Reading from cysteine to phenylalanine, the CDR3 counts 18 amino acids. DNA is not on record. Each CD8+ T cell subset was flow-sorted in triplicate, and some 310,000 cells per subset were placed directly into RLT lysis buffer. To exclude memory contaminants, naive CD8+ T cells were stringently defined as CD45RO-CCR7+CD27+CD95-. Peripheral blood mononuclear cells were isolated from buffy coats by standard density gradient centrifugation. Naive CXCR3-negative and CXCR3-positive CD8+ T cells were flow-sorted using a FACSAria III. Total RNA was extracted from sorted cells using an RNeasy Mini Kit.

Sample: naive CXCR3- CD8+ T cells from blood. Interpreted using the paper, the cell subset or site label stands for: CD45RO-CCR7+CD27+CD95- naive CD8+ T cells lacking CXCR3 (TNR3-). This clonotype originated in a human donor in good health. Some clones in this sample may be carry-over from other donors' samples. The chain joins TRBV14 to TRBJ1-5; TCRdb lists TRBD1, though no DNA is available to test this call. CDR3 protein: CASSQGRTRVSLNQPQHF.